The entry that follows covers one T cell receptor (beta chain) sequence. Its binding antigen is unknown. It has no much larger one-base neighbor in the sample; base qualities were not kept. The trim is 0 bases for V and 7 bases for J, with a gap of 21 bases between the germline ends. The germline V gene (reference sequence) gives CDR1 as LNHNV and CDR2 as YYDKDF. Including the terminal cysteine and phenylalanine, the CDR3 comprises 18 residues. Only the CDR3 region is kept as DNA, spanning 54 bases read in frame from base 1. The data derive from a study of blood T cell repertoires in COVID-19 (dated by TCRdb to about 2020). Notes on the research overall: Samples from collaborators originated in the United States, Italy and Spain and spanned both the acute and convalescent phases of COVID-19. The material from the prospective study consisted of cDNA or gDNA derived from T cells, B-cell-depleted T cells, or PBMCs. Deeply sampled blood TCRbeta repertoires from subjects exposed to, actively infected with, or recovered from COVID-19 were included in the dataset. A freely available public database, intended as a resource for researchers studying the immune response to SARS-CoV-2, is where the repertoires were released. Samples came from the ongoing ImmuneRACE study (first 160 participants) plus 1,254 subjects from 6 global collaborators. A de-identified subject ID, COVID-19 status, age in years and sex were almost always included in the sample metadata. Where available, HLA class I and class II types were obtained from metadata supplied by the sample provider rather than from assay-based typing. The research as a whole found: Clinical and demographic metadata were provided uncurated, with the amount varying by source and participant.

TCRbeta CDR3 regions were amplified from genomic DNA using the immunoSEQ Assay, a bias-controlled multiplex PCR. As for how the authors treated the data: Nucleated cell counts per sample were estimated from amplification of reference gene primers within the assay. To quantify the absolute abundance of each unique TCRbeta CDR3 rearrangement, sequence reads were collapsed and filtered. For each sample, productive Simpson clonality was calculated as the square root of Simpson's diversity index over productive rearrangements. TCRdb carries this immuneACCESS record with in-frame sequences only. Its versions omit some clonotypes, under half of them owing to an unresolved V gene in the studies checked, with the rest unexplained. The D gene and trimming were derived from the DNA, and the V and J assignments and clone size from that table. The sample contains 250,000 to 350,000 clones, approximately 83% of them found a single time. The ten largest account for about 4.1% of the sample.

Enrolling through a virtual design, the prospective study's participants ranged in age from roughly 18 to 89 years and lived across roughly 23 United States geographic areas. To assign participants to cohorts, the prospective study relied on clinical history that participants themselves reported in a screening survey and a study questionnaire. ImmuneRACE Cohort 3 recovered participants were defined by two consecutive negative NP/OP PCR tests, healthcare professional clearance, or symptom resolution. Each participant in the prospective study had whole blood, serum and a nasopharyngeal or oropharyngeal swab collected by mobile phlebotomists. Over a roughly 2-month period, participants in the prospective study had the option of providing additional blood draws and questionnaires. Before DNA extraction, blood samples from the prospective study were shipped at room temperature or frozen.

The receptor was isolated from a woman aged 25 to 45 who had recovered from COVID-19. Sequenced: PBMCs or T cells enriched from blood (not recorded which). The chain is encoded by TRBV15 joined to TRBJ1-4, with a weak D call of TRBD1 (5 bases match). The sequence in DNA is TGTGCCACCAGCAGAGATCTCCCGGGGGGTTCTGTTAGTGAAAAACTGTTTTTT. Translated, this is CATSRDLPGGSVSEKLFF.